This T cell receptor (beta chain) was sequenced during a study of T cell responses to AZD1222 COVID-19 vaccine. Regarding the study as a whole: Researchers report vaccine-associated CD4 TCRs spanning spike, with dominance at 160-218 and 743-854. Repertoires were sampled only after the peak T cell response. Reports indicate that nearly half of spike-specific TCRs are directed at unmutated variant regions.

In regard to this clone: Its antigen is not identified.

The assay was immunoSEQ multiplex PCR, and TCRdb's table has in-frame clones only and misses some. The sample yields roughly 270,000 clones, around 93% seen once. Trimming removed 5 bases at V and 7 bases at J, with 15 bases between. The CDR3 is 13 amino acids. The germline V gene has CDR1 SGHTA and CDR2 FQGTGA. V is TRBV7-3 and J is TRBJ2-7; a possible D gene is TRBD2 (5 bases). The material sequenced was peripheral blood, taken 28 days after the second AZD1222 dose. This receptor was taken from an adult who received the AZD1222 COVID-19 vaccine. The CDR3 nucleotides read TGTGCCAGCAGCAGAGAGCCGGGCGGGGAGCAGTACTTC. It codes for CASSREPGGEQYF.